These T cell receptor beta chains were read from a single sample in a study of PD-1 blockade in classical Hodgkin lymphoma. Sequencing used immunoSEQ multiplex PCR; TCRdb keeps in-frame clones, though not all of them. The sample shows about 72,000 clones, 85% to 95% of them seen only once. The sequences come from peripheral blood mononuclear cells (PBMCs), collected at baseline. Source of these receptors: a human donor with classical Hodgkin lymphoma. The CDR3 runs from the conserved cysteine through the conserved F or W. The D gene is left open where the match is weak. For some rows the clone size is stated as once, few or many, or as a class when expanded; others skip it.

>-|TRBD1|TRBV2|TRBJ1-5
CASSDQGGEAQPQHF
TGTGCCAGCAGTGATCAGGGGGGGGAAGCTCAGCCCCAGCATTTT
>once|-|TRBV7-9|TRBJ2-2
CASSLSLGTVNTGELFF
TGTGCCAGCAGCCTTAGTCTCGGGACGGTGAACACCGGGGAGCTGTTTTTT
>-|TRBD1|TRBV19|TRBJ1-5
CASSNRDRNQPQHF
TGTGCCAGTAGTAACCGGGACAGAAATCAGCCCCAGCATTTT
>-|-|TRBV4-2|TRBJ2-1
CASSPRLAGREQFF
TGTGCCAGCAGCCCCAGATTGGCGGGACGAGAGCAGTTCTTC
>-|-|TRBV5-1|TRBJ1-1
CASSLLGLDTEAFF
TGCGCCAGCAGCTTGCTGGGGTTGGACACTGAAGCTTTCTTT
>-|-|TRBV2|TRBJ2-5
CASSSSIMYQETQYF
TGTGCCAGCAGTTCTAGCATCATGTACCAAGAGACCCAGTACTTC
>medium-sized|-|TRBV11-1|TRBJ2-3
CASSPKGYRRGADTQYF
TGTGCCAGCAGCCCAAAAGGATACCGCAGGGGGGCAGATACGCAGTATTTT
>-|TRBD1|TRBV7-3|TRBJ2-6
CASSSGTGRSGANVLTF
TGTGCCAGCAGCTCCGGGACAGGCCGCTCTGGGGCCAACGTCCTGACTTTC
>-|-|TRBV7-9|TRBJ2-1
CASSPKPISDSFYEQFF
TGTGCCAGCAGCCCGAAACCCATCTCTGACTCGTTCTATGAGCAGTTCTTC
>-|-|TRBV25-1|TRBJ2-7
CASSDSGSRIYEQYF
TGTGCCAGCAGTGATTCGGGGTCCCGAATTTACGAGCAGTACTTC
>-|-|TRBV19|TRBJ2-7
CASSTRDLNYEQYF
TGTGCCAGTAGTACCCGGGACCTAAACTACGAGCAGTACTTC
>-|TRBD2|TRBV4-2|TRBJ2-7
CASSQSAGTTSHEQYF
TGTGCCAGCAGCCAGTCCGCGGGGACTACCAGCCACGAGCAGTACTTC
>-|-|TRBV9|TRBJ2-7
CASSVGGEQYF
TGTGCCAGCAGCGTTGGAGGGGAGCAGTACTTC
>-|TRBD1|TRBV27|TRBJ1-6
CASSFIPPDRNNSPLHF
TGTGCCAGCAGTTTCATACCCCCGGACAGGAATAATTCACCCCTCCACTTT
>-|-|TRBV4-3|TRBJ1-1
CASRHSREAFF
TGCGCCAGCAGACATAGTAGGGAAGCTTTCTTT
>-|TRBD1|TRBV27|TRBJ2-3
CASSEGQGGTDTQYF
TGTGCCAGCAGCGAGGGACAGGGTGGGACAGATACGCAGTATTTT
>-|-|TRBV23-1|TRBJ2-3
CASSQSGVGARHSTDTQYF
TGCGCCAGCAGTCAATCTGGGGTTGGTGCCCGCCATAGCACAGATACGCAGTATTTT
>-|-|TRBV4-2|TRBJ2-2
CASSPPNLRGRTANTGELFF
TGTGCCAGCAGCCCGCCAAACCTAAGGGGGAGAACCGCGAACACCGGGGAGCTGTTTTTT
>-|TRBD2|TRBV7-2|TRBJ2-7
CASSLEPAGSLEQYF
TGTGCCAGCAGCTTAGAGCCAGCGGGGTCTCTTGAGCAGTACTTC
>-|-|TRBV5-4|TRBJ2-4
CASSPPPSTENIQYF
TGTGCCAGCAGCCCCCCCCCTTCGACGGAAAACATTCAGTACTTC
>-|-|TRBV30|TRBJ2-3
CAWTLTTDTQYF
TGTGCCTGGACGCTAACCACAGATACGCAGTATTTT
>-|TRBD1|TRBV5-1|TRBJ1-1
CASSSTTTGGNTEAFF
TGCGCCAGCAGCTCCACTACGACAGGGGGGAACACTGAAGCTTTCTTT
>-|-|TRBV11-1|TRBJ2-7
CASSLRRDSFYEQYF
TGTGCCAGCAGCTTACGTCGGGACTCCTTCTACGAGCAGTACTTC
>-|-|TRBV27|TRBJ1-6
CASSRTGVGNSPLHF
TGTGCCAGCAGCAGGACCGGGGTAGGTAATTCACCCCTCCACTTT
>-|-|TRBV21-1|TRBJ2-7
CASRWTGFSYEQYF
TGTGCCAGCAGATGGACAGGGTTCTCCTACGAGCAGTACTTC
>-|-|TRBV28|TRBJ1-2
CASSLWGAKDGYTF
TGTGCCAGCAGTTTATGGGGGGCTAAGGATGGCTACACCTTC
>-|TRBD2|TRBV30|TRBJ2-5
CAWKGWTSGDQETQYF
TGTGCCTGGAAAGGCTGGACTAGCGGGGACCAAGAGACCCAGTACTTC
>-|-|TRBV15|TRBJ2-1
CATSRGPGGSYNEQFF
TGTGCCACCAGCAGAGGGCCCGGGGGCTCCTACAATGAGCAGTTCTTC
>-|TRBD1|TRBV10-1|TRBJ2-7
CARGDRGPYPSYEQYF
TGCGCCAGGGGGGACAGGGGGCCTTACCCCTCCTACGAGCAGTACTTC
>-|-|TRBV10-3|TRBJ2-7
CATSFRDSYEQYF
TGTGCCACTAGTTTTAGGGATTCCTACGAGCAGTACTTC
>-|-|TRBV7-2|TRBJ2-2
CASSLGQTNTGELFF
TGTGCCAGCAGCTTAGGCCAGACTAACACCGGGGAGCTGTTTTTT
>-|-|TRBV6-1|TRBJ1-4
CASSEDLEKLFF
TGTGCCAGCAGTGAAGACCTTGAAAAACTGTTTTTT
>-|-|TRBV5-1|TRBJ2-3
CASSLFGGAGLTDTQYF
TGCGCCAGCAGCTTGTTTGGGGGGGCCGGCCTCACAGATACGCAGTATTTT
>-|TRBD1|TRBV15|TRBJ2-7
CATSGGQGKIKGGEQYF
TGTGCCACCAGCGGGGGACAGGGGAAGATCAAAGGAGGCGAGCAGTACTTC